The clone carrying this T cell receptor beta chain was seen ten or more times. Its antigen is not known. The data were obtained in a study of T cells after yellow fever vaccination. Study background: For low cell numbers, libraries were made with SMART-Seq v4 Ultra Low Input.

The study's findings and limits: Post-booster repertoires again held most primary-vaccination clones (approximately 96% CD4, roughly 90% CD8). From the bulk population, abundant clonotypes could contaminate and appear within FACS-sorted repertoires.

Per the germline V gene, CDR1 is SQVTM and CDR2 is ANQGSEA. This CDR3 contains 13 residues. V was pared by 7 bases and J by 3 bases, with 8 bases of the junction left unmatched. TCRdb re-derived calls from the 5' RACE reads in MiXCR, one entry per CDR3 protein. The sample records approximately 110,000 distinct CDR3 sequences, 8.4% being singletons. This sequence joins TRBV29-1 and TRBJ1-2, with 7 bases matching TRBD1. This clonotype was sampled from a man aged 25-45 years who received the YFV17D yellow fever vaccine. Sequenced material: CD8+ T cells sorted from PBMCs, taken 45 days after the yellow fever booster vaccination. CDR3 nucleotide sequence: TGCAGCGGGCGGACAGGAAAGGACTATGGCTACACCTTC. Its translation: CSGRTGKDYGYTF. The full variable domain, with the rest looked up from reference TRBV29-1 and TRBJ1-2, is SAVISQKPSRDICQRGTSLTIQCQVDSQVTMMFWYRQQPGQSLTLIATANQGSEATYESGFVIDKFPISRPNLTFSTLTVSNMSPEDSSIYLCSGRTGKDYGYTFGSGTRLTVV.